This T cell receptor beta chain was observed in a study of blood T cell repertoires in COVID-19. Study details: Samples came from the United States, Italy and Spain, spanning acute and convalescent COVID-19. PBMCs, B-cell-depleted T cells, or T cells were the source of the cDNA or gDNA that made up the material.

Germline loops: CDR1 LNHDA, CDR2 SQIVND (reference sequence). Trimming left V 6 bases short and J 7 bases short, with 16 bases between. The CDR3 covers 14 residues. Original processing notes: Estimation of nucleated cell counts relied on the amplification of reference gene primers. TCRdb keeps only in-frame clones here, not all; method: immunoSEQ multiplex PCR. The DNA gave D and trimming, while V, J and clone size come from that table. The table lists about 98,000 clones, 65% to 85% of them singletons. This clone was counted only a few times. The chain uses TRBV19 and TRBJ2-1; D possibly corresponds to TRBD2 (7 bases). The clonotype originates from a woman over 75 with acute or convalescent COVID-19. Input material: peripheral blood. In DNA form, the CDR3 reads TGTGCCAGTAGGTTGGGGGGGGCCGTGAATGAGCAGTTCTTC. This translates into CASRLGGAVNEQFF.